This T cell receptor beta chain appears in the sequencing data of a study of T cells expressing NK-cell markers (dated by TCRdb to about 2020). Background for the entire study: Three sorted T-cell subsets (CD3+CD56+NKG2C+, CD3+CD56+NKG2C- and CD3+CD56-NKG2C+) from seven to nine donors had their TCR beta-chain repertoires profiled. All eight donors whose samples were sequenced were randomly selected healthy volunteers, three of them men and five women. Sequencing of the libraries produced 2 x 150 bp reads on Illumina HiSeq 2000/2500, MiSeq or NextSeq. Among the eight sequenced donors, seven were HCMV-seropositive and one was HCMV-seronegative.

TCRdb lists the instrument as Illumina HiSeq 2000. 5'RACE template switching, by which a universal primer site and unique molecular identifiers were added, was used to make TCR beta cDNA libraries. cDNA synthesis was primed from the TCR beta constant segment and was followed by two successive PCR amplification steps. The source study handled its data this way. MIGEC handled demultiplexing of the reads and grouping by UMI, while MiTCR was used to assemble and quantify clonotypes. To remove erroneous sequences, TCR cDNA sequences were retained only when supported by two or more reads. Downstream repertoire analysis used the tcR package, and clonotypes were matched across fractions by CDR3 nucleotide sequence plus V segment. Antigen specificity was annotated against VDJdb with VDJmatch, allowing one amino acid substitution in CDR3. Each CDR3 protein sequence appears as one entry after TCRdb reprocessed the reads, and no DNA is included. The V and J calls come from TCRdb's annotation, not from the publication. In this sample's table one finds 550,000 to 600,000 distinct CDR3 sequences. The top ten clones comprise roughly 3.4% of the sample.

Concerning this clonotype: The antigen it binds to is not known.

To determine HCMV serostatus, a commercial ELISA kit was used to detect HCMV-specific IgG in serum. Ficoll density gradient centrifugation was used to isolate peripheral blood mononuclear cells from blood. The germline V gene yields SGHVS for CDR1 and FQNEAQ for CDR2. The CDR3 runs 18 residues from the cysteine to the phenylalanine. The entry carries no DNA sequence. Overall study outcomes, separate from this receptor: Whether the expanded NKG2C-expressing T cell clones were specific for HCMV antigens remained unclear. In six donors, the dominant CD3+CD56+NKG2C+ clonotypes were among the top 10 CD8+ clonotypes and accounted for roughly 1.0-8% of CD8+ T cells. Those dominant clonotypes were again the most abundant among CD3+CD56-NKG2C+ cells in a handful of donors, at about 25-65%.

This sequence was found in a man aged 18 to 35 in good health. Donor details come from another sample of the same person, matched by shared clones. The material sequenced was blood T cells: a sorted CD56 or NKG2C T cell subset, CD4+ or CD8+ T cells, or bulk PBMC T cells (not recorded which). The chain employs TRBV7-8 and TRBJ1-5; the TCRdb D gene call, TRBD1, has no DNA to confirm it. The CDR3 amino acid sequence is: CASSPQQGQGSLGQPQHF.